The 13 T cell receptor beta chains in this list originate from one sample, sequenced in a study of T cells in women clearing cervical HPV infection. Some clones are missing from TCRdb's copy, which holds only in-frame ones; the method was immunoSEQ multiplex PCR. The listing records over 25,000 clones. Sequences were obtained from blood buffy coat. The receptors stem from a woman between 18 and 75 years old with a cervical HPV16 infection that either progressed to CIN3+ or cleared (not recorded which).

For this clone: The DNA ends 3 residues before the CDR3 does, and the rest of the CDR3 is filled in from the germline J gene. The chain uses TRBV18 and TRBJ2-1, with 7 bases identical to TRBD2. V shed 3 bases and J 2 bases; nucleotides not matched to a gene: 10. CDR1 and CDR2 from the germline V gene are KGHSH and LQKENI. The CDR3 spans 17 residues. CDR3 amino acids: CASSPELATQPYNEQFF. Incomplete CDR3 DNA: TGTGCCAGCTCACCCGAACTAGCGACTCAACCCTACAATGAG.

Note on this clone: The CDR3 end lies 3 residues beyond the end of the read and is filled in from the germline J gene. The chain joins TRBV14 to TRBJ2-1; 7 nucleotides line up with TRBD2. V lost 0 bases to trimming and J lost 4 bases; unmatched junction nucleotides: 6. The CDR3 is 16 amino acids. Germline assignment: CDR1 SGHDN and CDR2 FVKESK. The CDR3 region is CASSQDWGGKYNEQFF. The covered CDR3 bases are TGTGCCAGCAGCCAAGATTGGGGGGGTAAATACAATGAG.

Notes on this clone: The read falls 3 residues short of the CDR3 end, and the missing part is taken from the germline J gene. V and J are TRBV5-4 and TRBJ1-2; tentative D call: TRBD1 (5 bases). Germline CDR1 is SGHNT and CDR2 is YYREEE (reference sequence). The CDR3 contains 15 residues. V was trimmed by 3 bases and J by 1 base, leaving 13 bases between them. The covered CDR3 bases are TGTGCCAGCAGCTCTCCGGACAAACTTAACTATGGC. It translates to CASSSPDKLNYG. The complete CDR3 reads CASSSPDKLNYGYTF.

To note about this clone: The read is 3 residues too short to cover the CDR3 end, so that end is filled in from the germline J gene. The V and J genes are TRBV6-1 and TRBJ1-1, with 7 bases that match TRBD1. The CDR3 runs 14 residues. V gave up 1 base and J gave up 4 bases; unmatched junction bases: 3. The germline V gene has CDR1 MNHNS and CDR2 SASEGT. CDR3 bases read: TGTGCCAGCAGTGAAGACAGGGGTATCACTGAA. Residues: CASSEDRGITE. From start to end, the CDR3 is CASSEDRGITEAFF.

As for this clone: The read ends 3 residues shy of where the CDR3 ends; the end is completed using the germline J gene. This chain connects TRBV6-1 to TRBJ2-3; TRBD1 agrees at 11 bases. Germline V CDR1 and CDR2: MNHNS, SASEGT. The V segment lost 4 bases and the J segment 1 base; nucleotides outside the gene matches: 4. The CDR3 loop spans 16 amino acids. The CDR3 loop is CASSAWGQGGTDTQYF. The part of the CDR3 DNA that was read is TGTGCCAGCAGTGCCTGGGGACAGGGGGGCACAGATACG.

Comment on this clone: Coverage ceases 3 residues before the CDR3 finishes, and the germline J gene fills in the end. The V and J genes are TRBV19 and TRBJ2-3; the match to TRBD2 covers 7 bases. The CDR3 covers 15 residues. Losses at the gene ends were 8 bases for V and 2 bases for J; bases not matched to a gene: 10. Germline values: CDR1 LNHDA, CDR2 SQIVND (reference sequence). CDR3 protein: CASRKRLADTDTQYF. Incomplete CDR3 DNA: TGTGCCAGTCGAAAGCGACTAGCAGACACAGATACG.

As to this clone: The read comes to an end 3 residues before the CDR3 does, leaving the germline J gene to fill in the end. Other nucleotide sequences from this sample produce the same CDR3. The V gene is TRBV19, the J gene TRBJ2-2; D perhaps matches TRBD1 (5 bases). The CDR3 totals 14 residues. Per the germline V gene, CDR1 is LNHDA and CDR2 is SQIVND (reference sequence). Trimming stripped 4 bases from V and 4 bases from J, with 10 bases between. CDR3 bases read: TGTGCCAGTAGTACAACAGGATCCACCGGGGAG. It specifies CASSTTGSTGE. Given in full, the CDR3 is CASSTTGSTGELFF. Using reference TRBV19 and TRBJ2-2 for the parts outside the CDR3, the full variable domain is DGGITQSPKYLFRKEGQNVTLSCEQNLNHDAMYWYRQDPGQGLRLIYYSQIVNDFQKGDIAEGYSVSREKKESFPLTVTSAQKNPTAFYLCASSTTGSTGELFFGEGSRLTVL.

As to this clone: The observed sequence ends 3 residues before the CDR3 terminus, with the missing tail filled in from the germline J gene. This chain links TRBV12-3 or TRBV12-4 with TRBJ2-2; the D gene is possibly TRBD1 (6 bases). The CDR3 sequence is 16 residues long. Trimming took 6 bases from V and 6 from J, leaving 20 bases between them. The CDR3 spells CASSPPLGGYSGELFF. CDR3 DNA (partial): TGTGCCAGCAGCCCGCCATTAGGGGGATATTCCGGGGAG.

Regarding this clone: The read falls 3 residues short of the CDR3 end, and the missing part is taken from the germline J gene. The gene calls are TRBV5-6 and TRBJ2-7; TRBD1 matches 9 bases. Germline values: CDR1 SGHDT, CDR2 YYEEEE. This CDR3 is 14 amino acids long. Trimming cost V 3 bases and J 2 bases; bases outside gene matches: 3. The CDR3 sequence: CASSSGTGTYEQYF. CDR3 bases read: TGTGCCAGCAGCTCCGGGACAGGGACCTACGAG.

As concerns this clone: The read ends 3 residues before the CDR3 terminus; that terminus is restored from the germline J gene. The V gene is TRBV11-2, the J gene TRBJ2-4, with a tentative D call TRBD2 (5 bases). Trimming left V 5 bases short and J 8 bases short, with 16 bases between. The CDR3 is made up of 14 amino acids. The germline V gene encodes CDR1 SGHAT and CDR2 FQNNGV. The CDR3 reads CASSPRTFRDIQYF. The CDR3 bases that were read are TGTGCCAGCAGCCCTCGGACTTTTAGAGACATT. Drawing the rest from reference TRBV11-2 and TRBJ2-4, the complete variable domain is EAGVAQSPRYKIIEKRQSVAFWCNPISGHATLYWYQQILGQGPKLLIQFQNNGVVDDSQLPKDRFSAERLKGVDSTLKIQPAKLEDSAVYLCASSPRTFRDIQYFGAGTRLSVL.

On this clone itself: The read is 3 residues too short to cover the CDR3 end, so that end is filled in from the germline J gene. The J gene is TRBJ1-2, the V gene TRBV7-2, with TRBD1 identical over 10 bases. This CDR3 is 14 amino acids long. The V segment lost 3 bases and the J segment 6 bases; nucleotides outside the gene matches: 4. Germline assignment: CDR1 SGHTA and CDR2 FQGNSA. The covered CDR3 bases are TGTGCCAGCAGCTTGACAGGGGGCGCAAATGGC. Its protein is CASSLTGGANG. The whole CDR3 reads CASSLTGGANGYTF.

This clone is medium-sized (0.01 to 0.1%) by frequency. The sequenced fragment ends 3 residues before the CDR3 boundary, so the rest is inferred from the germline J gene. The chain joins TRBV2 to TRBJ1-1, with TRBD1 matching over 9 bases. Per germline, CDR1 SNHLY and CDR2 FYNNEI. The CDR3 length is 11 residues. The CDR3: CASIKDRGAFF. The CDR3 bases that were read are TGTGCCAGCATTAAGGACAGGGGA.

This clone registers medium-sized (0.01 to 0.1%) by frequency. The read terminates 3 residues ahead of where the CDR3 ends, so the germline J gene completes it. The rearrangement joins TRBV12-5 to TRBJ2-1; 8 nucleotides match TRBD2. The CDR3 spans 17 residues. Germline CDR1 and CDR2: LGHNT and FRNRAP. V was clipped by 7 bases and J by 4 bases; unmatched bases: 15. The DNA read from the CDR3 is TGTGCTAGTGAACCCATGGAGGGACTAGAGTCGTACAATGAG. Translated: CASEPMEGLESYNE. The full CDR3 sequence reads CASEPMEGLESYNEQFF.